This T cell receptor beta chain came from a study of shared clonotypes between healthy human individuals. The CDR3 is 15 residues long. Trimming took 0 bases from V and 2 from J, leaving 8 bases between them. CDR1 and CDR2 (germline): MGHRA, YSYEKL. TCRdb's table, derived via immunoSEQ multiplex PCR, lists solely in-frame clones and lacks some. The profile shows millions of clones, more than 80% of them singletons. Only a few counts were recorded for this clone. This chain joins TRBV4-1 and TRBJ1-5, with D unresolved. Sequences were obtained from naive CD4+ T cells from PBMCs. The subset is: CD45RA+ positively selected. This TCR was sampled from a man younger than 35 in good health. Some clones in this sample may be carry-over from other donors' samples. The CDR3: CASSQDGFGNQPQHF. DNA for the CDR3: TGCGCCAGCAGCCAAGATGGGTTTGGCAATCAGCCCCAGCATTTT.